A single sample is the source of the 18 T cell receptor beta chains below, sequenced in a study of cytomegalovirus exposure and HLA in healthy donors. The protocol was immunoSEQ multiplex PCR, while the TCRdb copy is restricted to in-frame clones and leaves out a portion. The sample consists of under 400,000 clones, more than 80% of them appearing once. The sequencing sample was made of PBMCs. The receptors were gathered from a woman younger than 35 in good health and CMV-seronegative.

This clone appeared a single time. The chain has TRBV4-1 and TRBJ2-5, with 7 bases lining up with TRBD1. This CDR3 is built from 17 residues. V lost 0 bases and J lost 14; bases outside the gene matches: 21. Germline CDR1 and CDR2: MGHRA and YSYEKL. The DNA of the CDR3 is TGCGCCAGCAGCCAAGATCGGGCCCCAATGACAGGGTTAACCCCCTACTTC. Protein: CASSQDRAPMTGLTPYF.

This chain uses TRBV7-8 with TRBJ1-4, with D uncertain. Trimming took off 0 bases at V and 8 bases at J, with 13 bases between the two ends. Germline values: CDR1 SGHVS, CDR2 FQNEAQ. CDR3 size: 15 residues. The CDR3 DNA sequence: TGTGCCAGCAGCTTAGCGGCAGTATTGGCCGAAAAACTGTTTTTT. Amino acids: CASSLAAVLAEKLFF.

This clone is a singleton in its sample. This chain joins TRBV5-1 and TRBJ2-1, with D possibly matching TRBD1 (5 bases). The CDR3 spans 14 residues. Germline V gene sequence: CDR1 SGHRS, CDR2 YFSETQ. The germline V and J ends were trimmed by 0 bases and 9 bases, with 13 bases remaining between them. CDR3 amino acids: CASSLEVGLGEQFF. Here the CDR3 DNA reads TGCGCCAGCAGCTTGGAGGTGGGGCTGGGTGAGCAGTTCTTC.

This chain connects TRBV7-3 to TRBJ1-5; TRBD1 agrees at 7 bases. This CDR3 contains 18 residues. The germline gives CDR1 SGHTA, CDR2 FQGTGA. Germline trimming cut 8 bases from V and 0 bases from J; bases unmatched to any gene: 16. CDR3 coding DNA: TGTGCCAGCTCTCAGGAAAGCAGGGGGGATTATAGCAATCAGCCCCAGCATTTT. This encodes CASSQESRGDYSNQPQHF.

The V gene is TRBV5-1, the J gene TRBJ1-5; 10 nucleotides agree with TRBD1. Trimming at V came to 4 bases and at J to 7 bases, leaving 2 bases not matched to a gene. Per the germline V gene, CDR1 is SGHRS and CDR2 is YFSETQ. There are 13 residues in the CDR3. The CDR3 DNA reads TGCGCCAGCAGCGCGACAGGGGGCCAGCCCCAGCATTTT. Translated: CASSATGGQPQHF.

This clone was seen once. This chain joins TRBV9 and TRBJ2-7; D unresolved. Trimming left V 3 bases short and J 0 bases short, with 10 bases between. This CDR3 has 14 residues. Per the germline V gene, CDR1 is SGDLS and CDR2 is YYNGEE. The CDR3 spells CASSAGFSSYEQYF. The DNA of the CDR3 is TGTGCCAGCAGCGCAGGTTTTAGCTCCTACGAGCAGTACTTC.

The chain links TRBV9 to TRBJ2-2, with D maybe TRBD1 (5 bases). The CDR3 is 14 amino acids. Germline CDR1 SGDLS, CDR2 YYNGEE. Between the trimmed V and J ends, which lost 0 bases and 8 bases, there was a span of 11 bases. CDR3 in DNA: TGTGCCAGCAGCGTAGGCGACAGTAGGGGGGAGCTGTTTTTT. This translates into CASSVGDSRGELFF. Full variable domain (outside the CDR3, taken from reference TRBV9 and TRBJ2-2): DSGVTQTPKHLITATGQRVTLRCSPRSGDLSVYWYQQSLDQGLQFLIQYYNGEERAKGNILERFSAQQFPDLHSELNLSSLELGDSALYFCASSVGDSRGELFFGEGSRLTVL.

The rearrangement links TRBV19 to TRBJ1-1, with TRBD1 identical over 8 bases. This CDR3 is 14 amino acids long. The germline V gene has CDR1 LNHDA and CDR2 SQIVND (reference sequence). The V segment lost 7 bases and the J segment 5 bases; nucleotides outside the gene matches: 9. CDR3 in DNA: TGTGCCAGTACCAGACAGGGGCCGGGGACTGAAGCTTTCTTT. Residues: CASTRQGPGTEAFF.

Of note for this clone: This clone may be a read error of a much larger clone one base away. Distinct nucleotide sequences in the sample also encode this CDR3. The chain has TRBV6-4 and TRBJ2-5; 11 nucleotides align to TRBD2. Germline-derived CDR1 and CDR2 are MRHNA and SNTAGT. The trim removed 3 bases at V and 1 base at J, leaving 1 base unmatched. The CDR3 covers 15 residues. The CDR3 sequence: CASSEGTSGQETQYF. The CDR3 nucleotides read TGTGCCAGCAGTGAGGGGACTAGCGGCCAAGAGACCCAGTACTTC.

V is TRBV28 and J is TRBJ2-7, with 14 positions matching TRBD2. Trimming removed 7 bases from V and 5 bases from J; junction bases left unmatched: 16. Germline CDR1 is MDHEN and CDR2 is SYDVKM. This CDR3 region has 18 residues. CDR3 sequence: CASITTSGTSGGKDEQYF. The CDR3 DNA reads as TGTGCCAGCATCACCACTTCCGGGACTAGCGGGGGAAAGGACGAGCAGTACTTC. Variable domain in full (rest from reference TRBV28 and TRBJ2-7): DVKVTQSSRYLVKRTGEKVFLECVQDMDHENMFWYRQDPGLGLRLIYFSYDVKMKEKGDIPEGYSVSREKKERFSLILESASTNQTSMYLCASITTSGTSGGKDEQYFGPGTRLTVT.

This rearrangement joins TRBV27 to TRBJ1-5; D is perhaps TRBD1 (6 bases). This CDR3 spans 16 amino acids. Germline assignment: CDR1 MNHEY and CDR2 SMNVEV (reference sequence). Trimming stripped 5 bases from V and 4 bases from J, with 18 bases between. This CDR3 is CASSPLQGAGNQPQHF. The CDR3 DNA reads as TGTGCCAGCAGTCCCCTACAGGGAGCGGGGAATCAGCCCCAGCATTTT.

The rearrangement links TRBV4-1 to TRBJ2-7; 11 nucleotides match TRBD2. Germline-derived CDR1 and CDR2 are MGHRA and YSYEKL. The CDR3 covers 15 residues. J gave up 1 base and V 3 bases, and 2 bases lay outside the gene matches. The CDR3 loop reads CASSQRLAGSYEQYF. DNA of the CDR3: TGCGCCAGCAGCCAGAGACTAGCGGGATCCTACGAGCAGTACTTC.

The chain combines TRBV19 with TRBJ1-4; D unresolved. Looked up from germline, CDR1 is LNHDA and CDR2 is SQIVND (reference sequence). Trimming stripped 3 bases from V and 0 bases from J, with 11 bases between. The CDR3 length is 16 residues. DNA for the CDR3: TGTGCCAGTAGTATGCTGGCCTTAACAACTAATGAAAAACTGTTTTTT. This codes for CASSMLALTTNEKLFF.

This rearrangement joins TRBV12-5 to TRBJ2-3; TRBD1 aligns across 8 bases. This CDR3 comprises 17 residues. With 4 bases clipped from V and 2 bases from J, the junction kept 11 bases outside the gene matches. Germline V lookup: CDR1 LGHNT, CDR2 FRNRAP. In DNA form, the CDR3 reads TGTGCTAGTGGTTACAAGGGGACAGGAGCGAACACAGATACGCAGTATTTT. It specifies CASGYKGTGANTDTQYF.

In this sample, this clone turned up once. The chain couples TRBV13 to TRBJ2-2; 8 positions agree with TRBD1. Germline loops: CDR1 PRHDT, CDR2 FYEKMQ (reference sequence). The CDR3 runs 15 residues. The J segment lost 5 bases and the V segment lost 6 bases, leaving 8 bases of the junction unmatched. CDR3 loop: CASSQPRTGTGELFF. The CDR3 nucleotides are TGTGCCAGCAGTCAACCCAGGACAGGGACCGGGGAGCTGTTTTTT. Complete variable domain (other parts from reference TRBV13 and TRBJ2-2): AAGVIQSPRHLIKEKRETATLKCYPIPRHDTVYWYQQGPGQDPQFLISFYEKMQSDKGSIPDRFSAQQFSDYHSELNMSSLELGDSALYFCASSQPRTGTGELFFGEGSRLTVL.

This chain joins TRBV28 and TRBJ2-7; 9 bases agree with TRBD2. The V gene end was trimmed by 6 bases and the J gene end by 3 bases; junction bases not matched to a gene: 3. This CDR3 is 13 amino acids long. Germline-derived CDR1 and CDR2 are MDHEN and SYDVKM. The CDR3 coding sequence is TGTGCCAGCAGAAAACTAGCGGGCTACGAGCAGTACTTC. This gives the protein CASRKLAGYEQYF.

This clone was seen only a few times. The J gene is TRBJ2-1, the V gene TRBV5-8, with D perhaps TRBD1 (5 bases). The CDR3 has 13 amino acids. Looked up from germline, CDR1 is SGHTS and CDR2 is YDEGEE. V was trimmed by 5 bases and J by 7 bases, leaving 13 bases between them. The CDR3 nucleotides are TGTGCCAGCAGGGGGCCCCCTGTTAATGAGCAGTTCTTC. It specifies CASRGPPVNEQFF.

This chain's CDR3 is CASSVEAGLSYEQYF. DNA for the CDR3: TGTGCCAGCAGCGTAGAAGCGGGGTTAAGCTACGAGCAGTACTTC. This sequence joins TRBV9 and TRBJ2-7, with 7 bases fitting TRBD2. V shed 0 bases and J 3 bases; nucleotides not matched to a gene: 6. This CDR3 has 15 amino acids. The germline CDR1 and CDR2 sequences are SGDLS and YYNGEE.